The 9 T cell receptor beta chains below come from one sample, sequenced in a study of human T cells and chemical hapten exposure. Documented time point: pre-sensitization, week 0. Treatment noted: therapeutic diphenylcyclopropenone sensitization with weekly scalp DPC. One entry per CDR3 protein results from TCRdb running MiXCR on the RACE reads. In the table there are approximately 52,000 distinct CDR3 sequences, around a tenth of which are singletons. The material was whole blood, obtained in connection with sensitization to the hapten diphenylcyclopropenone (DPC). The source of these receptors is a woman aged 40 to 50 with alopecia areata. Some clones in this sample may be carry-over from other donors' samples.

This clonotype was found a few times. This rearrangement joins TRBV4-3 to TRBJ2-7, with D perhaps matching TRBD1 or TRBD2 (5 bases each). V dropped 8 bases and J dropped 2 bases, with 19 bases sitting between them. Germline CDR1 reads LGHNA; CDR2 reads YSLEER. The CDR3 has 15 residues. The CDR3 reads CASHPGPNPPYEQYF. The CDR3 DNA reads TGCGCCAGCCACCCGGGACCTAATCCCCCCTACGAGCAGTACTTC.

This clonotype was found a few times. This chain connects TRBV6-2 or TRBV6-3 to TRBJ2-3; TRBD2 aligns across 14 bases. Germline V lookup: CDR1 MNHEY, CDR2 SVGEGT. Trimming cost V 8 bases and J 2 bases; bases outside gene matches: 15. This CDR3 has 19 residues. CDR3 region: CASRGLGTSGGRLTDTQYF. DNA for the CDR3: TGTGCCAGCCGGGGGCTCGGGACTAGCGGGGGCCGTCTCACAGATACGCAGTATTTT.

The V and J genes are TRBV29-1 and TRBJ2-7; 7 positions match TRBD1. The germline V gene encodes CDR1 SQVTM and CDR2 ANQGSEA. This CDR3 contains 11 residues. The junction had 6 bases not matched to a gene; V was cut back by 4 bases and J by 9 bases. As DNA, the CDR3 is TGCAGCGTTGGACAGGGAGTACCGCAGTACTTC. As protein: CSVGQGVPQYF.

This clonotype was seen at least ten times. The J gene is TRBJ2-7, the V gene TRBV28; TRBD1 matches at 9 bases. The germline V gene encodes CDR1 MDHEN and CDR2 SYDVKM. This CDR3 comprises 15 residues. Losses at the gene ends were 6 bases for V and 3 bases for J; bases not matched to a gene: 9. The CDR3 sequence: CASSRTGDEVYEQYF. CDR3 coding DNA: TGTGCCAGCAGCAGGACAGGGGATGAAGTCTACGAGCAGTACTTC. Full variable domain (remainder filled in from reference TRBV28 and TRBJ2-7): DVKVTQSSRYLVKRTGEKVFLECVQDMDHENMFWYRQDPGLGLRLIYFSYDVKMKEKGDIPEGYSVSREKKERFSLILESASTNQTSMYLCASSRTGDEVYEQYFGPGTRLTVT.

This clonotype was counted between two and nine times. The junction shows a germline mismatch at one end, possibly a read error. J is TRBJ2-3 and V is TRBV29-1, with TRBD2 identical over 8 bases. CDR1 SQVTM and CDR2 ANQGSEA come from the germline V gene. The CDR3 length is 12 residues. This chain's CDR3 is CTVAGGVDTQYF. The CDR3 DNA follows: TGCACCGTTGCGGGGGGTGTTGATACGCAGTATTTT.

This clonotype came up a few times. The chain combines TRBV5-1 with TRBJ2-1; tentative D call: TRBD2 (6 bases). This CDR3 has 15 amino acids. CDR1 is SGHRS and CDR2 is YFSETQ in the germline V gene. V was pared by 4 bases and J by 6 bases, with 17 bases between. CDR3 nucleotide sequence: TGCGCCAGCAGCCGGGGGTCCGCGCGGGGCAATGAGCAGTTCTTC. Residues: CASSRGSARGNEQFF.

The CDR3 sequence is CASRSDIFLGVEAFF. The CDR3 DNA sequence: TGTGCCAGCAGATCGGACATTTTCTTGGGGGTTGAAGCTTTCTTT. The chain recombines TRBV28 with TRBJ1-1; tentative D call: TRBD1 (5 bases). The germline gives CDR1 MDHEN, CDR2 SYDVKM. With 6 bases removed from V and 7 bases from J, the gap between germline ends came to 21 bases. This CDR3 region has 15 residues. Full variable domain (remainder filled in from reference TRBV28 and TRBJ1-1): DVKVTQSSRYLVKRTGEKVFLECVQDMDHENMFWYRQDPGLGLRLIYFSYDVKMKEKGDIPEGYSVSREKKERFSLILESASTNQTSMYLCASRSDIFLGVEAFFGQGTRLTVV.

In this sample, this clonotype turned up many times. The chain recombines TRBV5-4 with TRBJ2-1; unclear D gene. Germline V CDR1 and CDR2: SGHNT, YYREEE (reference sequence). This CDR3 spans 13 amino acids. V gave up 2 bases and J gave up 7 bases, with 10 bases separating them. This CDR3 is CASSFGGRNEQFF. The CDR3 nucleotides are TGTGCCAGCAGCTTCGGTGGGCGTAATGAGCAGTTCTTC.

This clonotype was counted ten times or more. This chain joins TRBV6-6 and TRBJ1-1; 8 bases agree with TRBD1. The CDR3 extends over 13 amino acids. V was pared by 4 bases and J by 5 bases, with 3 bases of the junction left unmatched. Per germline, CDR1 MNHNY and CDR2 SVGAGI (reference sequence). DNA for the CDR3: TGTGCCAGCAGTTTCAGGACAGGGACTGAAGCTTTCTTT. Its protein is CASSFRTGTEAFF.